Shown below are 10 T cell receptor beta chains from a single sample sequenced in a study of control samples from healthy donors and cancer patients. Only in-frame clones appear in the TCRdb table, and some are missing; sequencing was by immunoSEQ multiplex PCR. The sample records some 150,000 clones, 93% being singletons. Sequenced sample: blood. All receptors come from a man in his fifties or sixties in good health.

The chain combines TRBV27 with TRBJ2-7, with 13 bases aligning to TRBD2. The CDR3 sequence is 15 residues long. Trimming took 6 bases from V and 2 from J; bases not matched to a gene: 4. The V gene's germline CDR1 is MNHEY and CDR2 SMNVEV (reference sequence). CDR3 nucleotide sequence: TGTGCCAGCAGCCGGACTAGCGGGAGTCCCTACGAGCAGTACTTC. Its translation: CASSRTSGSPYEQYF.

The chain links TRBV27 to TRBJ2-1; 7 bases map to TRBD2. Trimming removed 5 bases from V and 0 bases from J; junction bases left unmatched: 4. The germline V gene has CDR1 MNHEY and CDR2 SMNVEV (reference sequence). CDR3 length: 15 amino acids. CDR3 DNA sequence: TGTGCCAGCAGTCGCGGACTAGTCTCCTACAATGAGCAGTTCTTC. It translates to CASSRGLVSYNEQFF.

CDR3 sequence reads: CASTPGSEGGTDTQYF. The CDR3 region has the DNA TGTGCCAGCACGCCGGGATCGGAGGGCGGAACAGATACGCAGTATTTT. This chain uses TRBV3-1 (or the pseudogene TRBV3-2) with TRBJ2-3, with a weak D call TRBD2 (6 bases). Trimming took off 7 bases at V and 3 bases at J, with 20 bases between the two ends. CDR3 size: 16 residues. Germline CDR1 LGHDT, CDR2 YNNKEL (reference sequence).

The V and J genes are TRBV28 and TRBJ1-4; D remains ambiguous. V was trimmed by 5 bases and J by 0 bases, leaving 10 bases between them. CDR3 length: 15 residues. Germline V gives CDR1 MDHEN, CDR2 SYDVKM. CDR3 DNA: TGTGCCAGCAGTGTAGGGAATCCAACTAATGAAAAACTGTTTTTT. Protein: CASSVGNPTNEKLFF. The whole variable domain, remainder taken from reference TRBV28 and TRBJ1-4, is DVKVTQSSRYLVKRTGEKVFLECVQDMDHENMFWYRQDPGLGLRLIYFSYDVKMKEKGDIPEGYSVSREKKERFSLILESASTNQTSMYLCASSVGNPTNEKLFFGSGTQLSVL.

Comment on this clone: One end of the junction varies from germline; a read error may be responsible. The J gene is TRBJ2-5, the V gene TRBV7-7; 8 nucleotides agree with TRBD1. Germline-derived CDR1 and CDR2 are SSHAT and FNYEAQ (reference sequence). The length of the CDR3 is 15 residues. CDR3 residues: CASSPDRGSEETQYF. CDR3 coding DNA: TGTGCTAGCAGCCCCGACAGGGGATCTGAAGAGACCCAGTACTTC.

This clone was observed once. V and J are TRBV5-1 and TRBJ2-1, with 10 bases lining up with TRBD1. J gave up 9 bases and V 3 bases, and 15 bases lay outside the gene matches. The length of the CDR3 is 17 residues. Germline V lookup: CDR1 SGHRS, CDR2 YFSETQ. The CDR3 here is CASSSLTRQGAIGEQFF. The CDR3 nucleotides are TGCGCCAGCAGCTCCCTAACTCGACAGGGGGCGATTGGTGAGCAGTTCTTC.

This chain joins TRBV4-1 and TRBJ1-1; D gene ambiguous. V shed 3 bases and J shed 0 bases, with 14 bases lying between them. Germline V CDR1 and CDR2: MGHRA, YSYEKL. This CDR3 comprises 16 residues. CDR3 region: CASSQGIDLMNTEAFF. CDR3 DNA sequence: TGCGCCAGCAGCCAGGGAATAGACTTAATGAACACTGAAGCTTTCTTT.

V gene TRBV5-1 combines with J gene TRBJ2-1; TRBD2 is a possible D gene (5 bases). The CDR3 covers 14 residues. Trimming pared 0 bases from V and 8 bases from J, leaving 12 bases between. Germline V CDR1 and CDR2: SGHRS, YFSETQ. CDR3 protein: CASSLGVMGDEQFF. The CDR3 nucleotides are TGCGCCAGCAGCTTGGGTGTAATGGGAGATGAGCAGTTCTTC.

V gene TRBV28 combines with J gene TRBJ1-2; D gene unclear. V shed 8 bases and J shed 0 bases, with 10 bases lying between them. Germline lookup yields CDR1 MDHEN and CDR2 SYDVKM. The CDR3 has 13 residues. As DNA, the CDR3 is TGTGCCAGCGGGGTCCCAGCTAACTATGGCTACACCTTC. It translates to CASGVPANYGYTF.

This clone was picked up a small number of times. The chain carries TRBV10-2 and TRBJ1-1; D call uncertain. The CDR3 is 13 amino acids. Germline V gives CDR1 WSHSY, CDR2 SAAADI. Trimming took off 5 bases at V and 2 bases at J, with 9 bases between the two ends. The CDR3: CASSSTPNTEAFF. The CDR3 DNA sequence: TGCGCCAGCAGTTCTACACCTAACACTGAAGCTTTCTTT.